Each of the 5 T cell receptor beta chains below was sequenced from the same sample in a study of identical twins. MiXCR, applied by TCRdb to the 5' RACE reads, yields one record per CDR3 protein. This sample has 200,000 to 250,000 distinct CDR3 sequences, with around 8% found just once. The same sample was also studied in work on yellow fever vaccine responses in identical twins.

Specimen: memory (CD45RO+) T cells sorted from blood. The receptors were sampled from a young woman in good health.

This chain connects TRBV10-3 to TRBJ2-3; TRBD2 agrees at 10 bases. With 4 bases clipped from V and 0 bases from J, the junction kept 1 base outside the gene matches. CDR1 ENHRY and CDR2 SYGVKD come from the germline V gene. There are 15 residues in the CDR3. The CDR3, as DNA: TGTGCCATCAGTGGAGCGGGGGGGAGCACAGATACGCAGTATTTT. Translated, it gives CAISGAGGSTDTQYF.

The rearrangement uses TRBV28 and TRBJ2-2, with D tentatively TRBD1 (6 bases). The CDR3 extends over 16 amino acids. CDR1 MDHEN and CDR2 SYDVKM come from the germline V gene. V dropped 3 bases and J dropped 4 bases, with 15 bases sitting between them. CDR3 sequence reads: CASSFPTGLGTGELFF. As DNA, the CDR3 is TGTGCCAGCAGTTTCCCAACAGGGCTGGGCACCGGGGAGCTGTTTTTT. The full variable domain, rest sourced from reference TRBV28 and TRBJ2-2, is DVKVTQSSRYLVKRTGEKVFLECVQDMDHENMFWYRQDPGLGLRLIYFSYDVKMKEKGDIPEGYSVSREKKERFSLILESASTNQTSMYLCASSFPTGLGTGELFFGEGSRLTVL.

There are many counts of this clonotype. The chain recombines TRBV27 with TRBJ1-6; 9 bases are a match to TRBD1. Germline V gives CDR1 MNHEY, CDR2 SMNVEV (reference sequence). Unmatched junction bases numbered 4, after V lost 5 bases and J lost 5 bases. CDR3 length: 15 amino acids. CDR3 in DNA: TGTGCCAGCAGTCGACAGGGGGGCCATAATTCACCCCTCCACTTT. It codes for CASSRQGGHNSPLHF.

The chain is built from TRBV2 and TRBJ2-4, with 10 bases lining up with TRBD2. The junction had 9 bases not matched to a gene; V was cut back by 9 bases and J by 4 bases. The germline V gene has CDR1 SNHLY and CDR2 FYNNEI. This CDR3 has 15 residues. The DNA for the CDR3 is TGTGCCAGTGGGAAAGGACTAGCGGAGAAAAACATTCAGTACTTC. Translating it yields CASGKGLAEKNIQYF.

This clonotype was seen a handful of times. This sequence joins TRBV7-9 and TRBJ2-2, with 10 bases fitting TRBD2. The junction had 9 bases not matched to a gene; V was cut back by 5 bases and J by 6 bases. CDR3 length: 16 amino acids. Germline CDR1 and CDR2: SEHNR and FQNEAQ (reference sequence). The CDR3 DNA reads TGTGCCAGCAGCCAAACAGCGGGAGGGGTCCCCGGGGAGCTGTTTTTT. Encoded protein: CASSQTAGGVPGELFF.